These 7 T cell receptor beta chains were all obtained from the same sample, sequenced in a study of control samples from healthy donors and cancer patients. Produced via immunoSEQ multiplex PCR; TCRdb's table is partial and in-frame only. The sample lists roughly 140,000 clones; 85% to 95% were seen once. Sequencing was done on a sample of blood. These receptors originate from a man in his fifties or sixties in good health.

The rearrangement links TRBV29-1 to TRBJ2-3, with D perhaps TRBD1 (5 bases). This CDR3 has 13 residues. Trimming pared 2 bases from V and 4 bases from J, leaving 10 bases between. Germline V gene sequence: CDR1 SQVTM, CDR2 ANQGSEA. As DNA, the CDR3 is TGCAGCGTTGAACCCCAGGGCTCAGATACGCAGTATTTT. Amino acids: CSVEPQGSDTQYF.

The chain is built from TRBV2 and TRBJ1-1; D uncertain. The germline V gene encodes CDR1 SNHLY and CDR2 FYNNEI. V lost 7 bases and J 4 bases, leaving 13 bases between the germline ends. CDR3 length: 13 amino acids. The CDR3 spells CASTLLPGTEAFF. Here the CDR3 DNA reads TGTGCCAGCACCCTTTTGCCGGGCACTGAAGCTTTCTTT. Full variable domain (remainder filled in from reference TRBV2 and TRBJ1-1): EPEVTQTPSHQVTQMGQEVILRCVPISNHLYFYWYRQILGQKVEFLVSFYNNEISEKSEIFDDQFSVERPDGSNFTLKIRSTKLEDSAMYFCASTLLPGTEAFFGQGTRLTVV.

V and J are TRBV6-2 or TRBV6-3 and TRBJ1-6; no reliable D call. Per the germline V gene, CDR1 is MNHEY and CDR2 is SVGEGT. The CDR3 length is 18 residues. V lost 2 bases and J 3 bases, leaving 17 bases between the germline ends. The CDR3 loop is CASSYQAGRTFYNSPLHF. CDR3 DNA: TGTGCCAGCAGTTACCAGGCGGGTCGTACCTTCTATAATTCACCCCTCCACTTT.

This clone was detected only a few times. The CDR3 region has the DNA TGTGCCAGCTCACGGACAGGGGAGCGTCAGCCCCAGCATTTT. Translated, it gives CASSRTGERQPQHF. The gene calls are TRBV18 and TRBJ1-5; 9 bases are shared with TRBD1. CDR3 size: 14 residues. V was pared by 4 bases and J by 6 bases, with 4 bases of the junction left unmatched. Germline V gene data show CDR1 as KGHSH and CDR2 as LQKENI.

The chain carries TRBV5-1 and TRBJ2-6; D gene unclear. CDR3 size: 13 residues. CDR1 and CDR2 from the germline V gene are SGHRS and YFSETQ. Trimming cost V 4 bases and J 11 bases, with 13 bases left between them. The CDR3, as DNA: TGCGCCAGCAGCAGCAGTAAACCAGACGTCCTGACTTTC. This encodes CASSSSKPDVLTF.

The CDR3 coding sequence is TGTGCCATCAGTGACTTTGGAAACACCATATATTTT. Translated: CAISDFGNTIYF. J is TRBJ1-3 and V is TRBV10-3; no reliable D call. Germline lookup yields CDR1 ENHRY and CDR2 SYGVKD. The CDR3 is 12 residues long. V was trimmed by 3 bases and J by 3 bases, leaving 3 bases between them.

This chain uses TRBV24-1 with TRBJ2-6; a possible D gene is TRBD1 (5 bases). Germline V gene data show CDR1 as KGHDR and CDR2 as SFDVKD. The CDR3 totals 17 residues. V dropped 4 bases and J dropped 2 bases, with 14 bases sitting between them. For the CDR3, the DNA is TGTGCCACCAGTGACAGGGTGACCCGACCTGGGGCCAACGTCCTGACTTTC. Amino acids: CATSDRVTRPGANVLTF.